This record concerns one T cell receptor beta chain sequence. The antigen is undetermined. Produced via immunoSEQ multiplex PCR; TCRdb's table is partial and in-frame only. The profile shows fewer than 75,000 clones, about 88% of them singletons. This specimen belongs to a study of OX40 agonist ivuxolimab in advanced cancers. General observations from the study: Mean expanded clone counts were higher in CD8+ than CD4+ T cells.

The receptor comes from an adult with an advanced solid tumor such as melanoma, head and neck, liver or kidney cancer. This specimen consisted of CD4+ or CD8+ T cells sorted from blood, obtained in a trial of the OX40 agonist ivuxolimab.

The CDR3 DNA is TGTGCCAGCAGCGTGAACCCGAGACATGAGCAGTTCTTC. As protein: CASSVNPRHEQFF. V gene TRBV28 combines with J gene TRBJ2-1; D is uncertain. The CDR3 has 13 residues. V gave up 6 bases and J gave up 8 bases, with 14 bases separating them. Germline V gives CDR1 MDHEN, CDR2 SYDVKM.